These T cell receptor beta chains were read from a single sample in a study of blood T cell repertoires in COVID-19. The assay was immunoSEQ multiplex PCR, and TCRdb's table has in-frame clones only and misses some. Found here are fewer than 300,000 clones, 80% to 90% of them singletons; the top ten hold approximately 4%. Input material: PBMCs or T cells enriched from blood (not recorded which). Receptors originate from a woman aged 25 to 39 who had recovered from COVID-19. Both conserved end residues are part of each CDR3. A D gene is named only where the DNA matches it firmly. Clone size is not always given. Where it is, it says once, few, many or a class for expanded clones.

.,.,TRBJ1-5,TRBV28,CASSSLLGRKGSNQPQHF,TGTGCCAGCAGTTCTTTGCTCGGGAGAAAGGGGAGCAATCAGCCCCAGCATTTT
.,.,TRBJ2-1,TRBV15,CATSRERSNYNEQFF,TGTGCCACCAGCAGAGAGAGATCGAACTACAATGAGCAGTTCTTC
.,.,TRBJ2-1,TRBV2,CASRNAGFSYNEQFF,TGTGCCAGCAGAAACGCAGGGTTCTCCTACAATGAGCAGTTCTTC
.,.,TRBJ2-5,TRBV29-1,CSVLRPVQETQYF,TGCAGCGTGTTACGTCCGGTCCAAGAGACCCAGTACTTC
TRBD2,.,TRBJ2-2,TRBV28,CASSSGIAGGKGTGELFF,TGTGCCAGCAGTTCGGGTATAGCGGGAGGAAAGGGCACCGGGGAGCTGTTTTTT
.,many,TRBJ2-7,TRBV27,CASSLWPRGNIPYEQYF,TGTGCCAGCAGTTTATGGCCTCGCGGCAATATACCCTACGAGCAGTACTTC
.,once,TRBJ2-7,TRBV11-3,CASSLSASSSYEQYF,TGTGCCAGCAGCTTAAGCGCTAGCTCTTCCTACGAGCAGTACTTC
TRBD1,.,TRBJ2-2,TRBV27,CASSFRTGHIGNTGELFF,TGTGCCAGCAGTTTTCGGACAGGCCACATCGGGAACACCGGGGAGCTGTTTTTT
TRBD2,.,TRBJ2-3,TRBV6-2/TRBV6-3,CASSFGLQRGSDTQYF,TGTGCCAGCAGCTTTGGACTCCAGCGGGGCTCAGATACGCAGTATTTT
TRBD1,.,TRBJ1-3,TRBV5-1,CASSLTGGASGNTIYF,TGCGCCAGCAGCTTAACAGGGGGCGCATCTGGAAACACCATATATTTT
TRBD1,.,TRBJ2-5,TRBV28,CASSPFRGSTQETQYF,TGTGCCAGCAGTCCCTTCAGGGGGTCCACCCAAGAGACCCAGTACTTC
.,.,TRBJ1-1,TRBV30,CAWRGDFNTEAFF,TGTGCCTGGAGAGGAGATTTTAACACTGAAGCTTTCTTT
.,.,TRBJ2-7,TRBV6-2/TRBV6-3,CASSYGYTIYEQYF,TGTGCCAGCAGTTATGGTTACACGATCTACGAGCAGTACTTC
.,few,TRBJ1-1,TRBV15,CATRVDTRYTEAFF,TGTGCCACCAGGGTGGACACTCGATACACTGAAGCTTTCTTT
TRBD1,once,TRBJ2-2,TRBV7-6,CASSSLDRGQEELFF,TGTGCCAGCAGCTCCCTGGACAGGGGGCAGGAGGAGCTGTTTTTT
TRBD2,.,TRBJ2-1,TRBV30,CAWSNPTSGREDEQFF,TGTGCCTGGAGCAATCCGACTAGCGGGAGGGAAGATGAGCAGTTCTTC
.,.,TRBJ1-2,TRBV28,CASSLKEGGGLNYGYTF,TGTGCCAGCAGCCTAAAAGAAGGAGGAGGCCTAAACTATGGCTACACCTTC
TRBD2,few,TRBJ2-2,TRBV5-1,CASSLETSVGELFF,TGCGCCAGCAGCTTGGAGACTAGCGTCGGGGAGCTGTTTTTT
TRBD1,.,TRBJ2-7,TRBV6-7,CASSPRGQLPNEQYF,TGTGCCAGCAGTCCCCGGGGACAGCTTCCTAACGAGCAGTACTTC
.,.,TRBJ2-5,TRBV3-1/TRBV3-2,CARDYPLRETQYF,TGTGCCAGGGACTACCCTCTTCGAGAGACCCAGTACTTC
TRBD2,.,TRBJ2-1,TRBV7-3,CASSSGTSSYNEQFF,TGTGCCAGCAGCTCCGGGACTAGCTCCTACAATGAGCAGTTCTTC
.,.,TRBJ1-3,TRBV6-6,CASSYFQGSPGNTIYF,TGTGCCAGCAGTTACTTCCAGGGGAGTCCTGGAAACACCATATATTTT
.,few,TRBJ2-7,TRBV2,CASSASYEQYF,TGTGCCAGCAGTGCATCCTACGAGCAGTACTTC
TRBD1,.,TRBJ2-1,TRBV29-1,CSVDGSPGQGVNEQFF,TGCAGCGTTGATGGGTCGCCGGGACAGGGTGTGAATGAGCAGTTCTTC
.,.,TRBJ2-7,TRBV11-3,CASSLGVLGEQYF,TGTGCCAGCAGCTTAGGGGTACTAGGCGAGCAGTACTTC
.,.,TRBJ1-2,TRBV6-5,CASSPGTFGYTF,TGTGCCAGCAGCCCCGGGACATTCGGCTACACCTTC
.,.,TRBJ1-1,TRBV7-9,CASIPGGGSVEAFF,TGTGCCAGCATCCCGGGTGGGGGGTCGGTTGAAGCTTTCTTT
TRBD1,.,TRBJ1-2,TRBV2,CASDGWGQDGYTF,TGTGCCAGCGACGGATGGGGACAGGATGGCTACACCTTC
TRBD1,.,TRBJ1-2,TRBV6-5,CASRRDRTGEGYTF,TGTGCCAGCAGACGCGACCGGACAGGGGAAGGCTACACCTTC
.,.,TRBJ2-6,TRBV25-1,CASSESVSGANVLTF,TGTGCCAGCAGTGAATCTGTCTCTGGGGCCAACGTCCTGACTTTC
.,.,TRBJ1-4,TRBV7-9,CASTWGLRVGEKLFF,TGTGCCAGCACCTGGGGACTCAGGGTTGGAGAAAAACTGTTTTTT
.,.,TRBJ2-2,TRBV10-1,CASSSDSWTGELFF,TGCGCCAGCAGTTCCGACAGTTGGACCGGGGAGCTGTTTTTT
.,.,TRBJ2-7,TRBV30,CAWDPGKPPYEQYF,TGTGCCTGGGACCCCGGGAAACCGCCCTACGAGCAGTACTTC
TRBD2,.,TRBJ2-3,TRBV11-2,CASSLDFASGKTTDTQYF,TGTGCCAGCAGCTTAGATTTCGCTAGCGGGAAGACCACAGATACGCAGTATTTT
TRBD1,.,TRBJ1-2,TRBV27,CASSTLGGSDYGYTF,TGTGCCAGCAGTACGTTAGGGGGCAGTGACTATGGCTACACCTTC
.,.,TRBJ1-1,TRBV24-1,CATSDSGRERGKEEAFF,TGTGCCACCAGTGATTCGGGGCGGGAGAGGGGGAAAGAAGAAGCTTTCTTT
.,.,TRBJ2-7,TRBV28,CASSALDRAYEQYF,TGTGCCAGCAGTGCCCTCGACAGAGCCTACGAGCAGTACTTC
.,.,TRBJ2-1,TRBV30,CAWSVLVGSEQFF,TGTGCCTGGAGTGTACTTGTGGGGAGTGAGCAGTTCTTC
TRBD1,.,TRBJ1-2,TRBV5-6,CASSLEDRAYYGYTF,TGTGCCAGCAGCTTGGAGGACAGGGCCTACTATGGCTACACCTTC
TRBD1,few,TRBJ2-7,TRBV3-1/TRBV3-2,CASSQGQGVGQYF,TGTGCCAGCAGCCAAGGACAGGGGGTCGGGCAGTACTTC
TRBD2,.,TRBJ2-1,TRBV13,CASSPLLALGNNEQFF,TGTGCCAGCAGCCCCCTACTAGCGCTAGGAAACAATGAGCAGTTCTTC
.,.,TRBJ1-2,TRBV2,CASSEGQAYGYTF,TGTGCCAGCAGTGAGGGACAAGCTTATGGCTACACCTTC
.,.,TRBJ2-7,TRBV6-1,CASSEQAGYEQYF,TGTGCCAGCAGTGAACAGGCCGGATACGAGCAGTACTTC
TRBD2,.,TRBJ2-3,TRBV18,CASSPARTGGADTQYF,TGTGCCAGCTCACCCGCGAGGACTGGGGGGGCAGATACGCAGTATTTT
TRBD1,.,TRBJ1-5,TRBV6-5,CASSYRTGIGAQHF,TGTGCCAGCAGTTACAGGACAGGCATAGGGGCCCAGCATTTT
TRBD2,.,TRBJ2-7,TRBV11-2,CASSLGLAGHEQYF,TGTGCCAGCAGCTTAGGGTTAGCGGGGCACGAGCAGTACTTC
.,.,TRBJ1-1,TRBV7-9,CASSLETGTEAFF,TGTGCCAGCAGCTTAGAGACGGGGACTGAAGCTTTCTTT
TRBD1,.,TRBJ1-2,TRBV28,CASSRPGQGVGYTF,TGTGCCAGCAGCCGCCCGGGGCAGGGGGTTGGCTACACCTTC
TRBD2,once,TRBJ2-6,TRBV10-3,CASGGGGANVLTF,TGTGCCTCGGGGGGAGGTGGGGCCAACGTCCTGACTTTC
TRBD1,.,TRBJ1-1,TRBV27,CASSLGTGVNTEAFF,TGTGCCAGCAGTTTAGGGACAGGGGTGAACACTGAAGCTTTCTTT
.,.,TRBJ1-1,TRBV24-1,CATSDWTDTEAFF,TGTGCCACCAGTGACTGGACAGACACTGAAGCTTTCTTT
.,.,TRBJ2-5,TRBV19,CASSIARAVETQYF,TGTGCCAGTAGTATTGCCAGGGCGGTTGAGACCCAGTACTTC
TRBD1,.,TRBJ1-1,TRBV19,CASSQSGGTEAFF,TGTGCCAGTAGTCAATCAGGGGGCACTGAAGCTTTCTTT